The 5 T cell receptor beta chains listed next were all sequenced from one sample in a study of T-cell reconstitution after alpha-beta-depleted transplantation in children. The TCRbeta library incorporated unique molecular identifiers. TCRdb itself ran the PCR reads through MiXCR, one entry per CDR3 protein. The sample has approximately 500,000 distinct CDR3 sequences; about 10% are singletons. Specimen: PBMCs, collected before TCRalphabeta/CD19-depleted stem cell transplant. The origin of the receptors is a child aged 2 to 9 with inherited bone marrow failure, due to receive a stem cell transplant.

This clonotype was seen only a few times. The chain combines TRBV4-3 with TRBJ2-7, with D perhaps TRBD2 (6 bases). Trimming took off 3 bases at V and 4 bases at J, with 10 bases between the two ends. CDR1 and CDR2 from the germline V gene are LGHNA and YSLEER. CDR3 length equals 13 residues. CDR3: CASSQWREYEQYF. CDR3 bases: TGCGCCAGCAGCCAGTGGAGGGAGTACGAGCAGTACTTC.

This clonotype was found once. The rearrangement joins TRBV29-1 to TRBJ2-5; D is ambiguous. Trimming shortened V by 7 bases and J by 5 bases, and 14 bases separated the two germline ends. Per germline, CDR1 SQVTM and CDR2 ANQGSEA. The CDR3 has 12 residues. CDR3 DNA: TGCAGCGGACGTAGGGATCGGGAGACCCAGTACTTC. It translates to CSGRRDRETQYF.

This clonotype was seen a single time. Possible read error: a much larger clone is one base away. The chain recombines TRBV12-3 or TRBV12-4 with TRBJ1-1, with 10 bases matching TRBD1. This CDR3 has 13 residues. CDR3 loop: CACSSGQGIEAFF. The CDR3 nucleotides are TGTGCCTGCAGTTCGGGACAGGGGATCGAAGCTTTCTTT.

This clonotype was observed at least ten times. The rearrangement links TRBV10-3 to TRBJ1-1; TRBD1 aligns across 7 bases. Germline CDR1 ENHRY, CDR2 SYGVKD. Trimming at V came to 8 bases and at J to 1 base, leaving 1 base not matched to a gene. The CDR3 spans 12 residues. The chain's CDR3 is CAIGTENTEAFF. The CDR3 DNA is TGTGCCATCGGGACAGAGAACACTGAAGCTTTCTTT.

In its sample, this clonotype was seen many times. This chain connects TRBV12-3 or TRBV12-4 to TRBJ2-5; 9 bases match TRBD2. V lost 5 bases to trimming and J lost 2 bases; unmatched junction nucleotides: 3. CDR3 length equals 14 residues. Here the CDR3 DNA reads TGTGCCAGCAGTACGGGACTAGCACAAGAGACCCAGTACTTC. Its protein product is CASSTGLAQETQYF.